This T cell receptor (beta chain) was sequenced in a study of cytomegalovirus exposure and HLA in healthy donors. Study-wide points: Serostatus for CMV was the only available immune exposure information.

Regarding this clone: The antigen remains unidentified.

Amplification used 60 Vbeta primers and 13 Jbeta primers. Clones were sequenced by immunoSEQ multiplex PCR, and TCRdb holds only the in-frame ones, with some missing. The repertoire has 90,000 to 110,000 clones, about four fifths of them found once; the top ten carry 2% to 2.5%. The receptor was derived from a man aged 25-40 years in good health and CMV-seronegative. What was sequenced was PBMCs.

CDR3 nucleotides: TGTGCCAGCAGTGAAGCCGGGACAGGGAACTATGGCTACACCTTC. Protein: CASSEAGTGNYGYTF. The V call is TRBV2, the J call TRBJ1-2, with 9 bases that match TRBD1. The CDR3 is 15 amino acids. Germline V gene sequence: CDR1 SNHLY, CDR2 FYNNEI. The trim removed 0 bases at V and 2 bases at J, leaving 1 base unmatched.